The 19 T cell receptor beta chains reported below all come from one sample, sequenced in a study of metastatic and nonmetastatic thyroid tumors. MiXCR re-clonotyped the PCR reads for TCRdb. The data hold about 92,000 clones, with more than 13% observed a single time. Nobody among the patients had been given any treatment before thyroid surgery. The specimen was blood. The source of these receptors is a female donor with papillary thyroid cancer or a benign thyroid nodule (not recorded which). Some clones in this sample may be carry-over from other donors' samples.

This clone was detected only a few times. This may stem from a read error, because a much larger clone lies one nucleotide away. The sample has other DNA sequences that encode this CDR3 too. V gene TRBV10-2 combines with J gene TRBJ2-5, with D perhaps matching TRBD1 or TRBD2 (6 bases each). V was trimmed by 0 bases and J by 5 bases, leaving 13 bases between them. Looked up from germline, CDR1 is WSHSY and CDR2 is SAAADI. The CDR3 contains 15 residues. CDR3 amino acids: CASSESRLGGETQYF. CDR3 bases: TGCGCCAGCAGTGAGTCGAGGCTGGGGGGCGAGACCCAGTACTTC.

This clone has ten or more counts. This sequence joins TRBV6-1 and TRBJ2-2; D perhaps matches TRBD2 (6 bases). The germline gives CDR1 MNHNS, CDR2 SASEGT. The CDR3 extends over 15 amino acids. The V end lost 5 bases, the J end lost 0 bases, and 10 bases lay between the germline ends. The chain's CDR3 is CASSPRGSNTGELFF. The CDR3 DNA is TGTGCCAGCAGTCCCCGGGGGTCGAACACCGGGGAGCTGTTTTTT.

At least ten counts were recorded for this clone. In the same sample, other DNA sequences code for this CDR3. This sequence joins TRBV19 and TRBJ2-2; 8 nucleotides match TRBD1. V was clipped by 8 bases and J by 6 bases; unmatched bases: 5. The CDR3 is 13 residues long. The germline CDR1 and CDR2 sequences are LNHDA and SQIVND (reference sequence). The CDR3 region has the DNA TGTGCCAGTCCTGACAGGGGTTCCGGGGAGCTGTTTTTT. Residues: CASPDRGSGELFF.

CDR3 region: CASSFGGQNQPQHF. Written as DNA, the CDR3 is TGTGCCAGCAGTTTTGGGGGGCAGAATCAGCCCCAGCATTTT. The J gene is TRBJ1-5, the V gene TRBV12-3 or TRBV12-4; D perhaps matches TRBD1 (6 bases). The length of the CDR3 is 14 residues. Trimming took 3 bases from V and 4 from J, leaving 10 bases between them.

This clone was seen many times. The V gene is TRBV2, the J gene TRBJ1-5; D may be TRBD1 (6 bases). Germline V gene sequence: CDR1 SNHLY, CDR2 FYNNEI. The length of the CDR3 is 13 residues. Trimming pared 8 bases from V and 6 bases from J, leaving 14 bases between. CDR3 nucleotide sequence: TGTGCCAGCTGGGGGGAAGGGGGTCAGCCCCAGCATTTT. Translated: CASWGEGGQPQHF.

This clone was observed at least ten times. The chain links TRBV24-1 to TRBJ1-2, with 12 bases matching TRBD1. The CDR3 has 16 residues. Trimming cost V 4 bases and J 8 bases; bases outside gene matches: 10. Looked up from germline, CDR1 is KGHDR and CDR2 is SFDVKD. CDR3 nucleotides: TGTGCCACCAGTGACTCCGGGACAGGGGGCGCAGAAGGCTACACCTTC. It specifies CATSDSGTGGAEGYTF.

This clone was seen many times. The CDR3 DNA sequence: TGTGCCAGCAGCACAGGGACAGGCTCCTATAATTCACCCCTCCACTTT. It codes for CASSTGTGSYNSPLHF. V and J are TRBV5-6 and TRBJ1-6, with 8 bases matching TRBD1. CDR1 is SGHDT and CDR2 is YYEEEE in the germline V gene. Trimming at V came to 4 bases and at J to 0 bases, leaving 3 bases not matched to a gene. CDR3 length: 16 residues.

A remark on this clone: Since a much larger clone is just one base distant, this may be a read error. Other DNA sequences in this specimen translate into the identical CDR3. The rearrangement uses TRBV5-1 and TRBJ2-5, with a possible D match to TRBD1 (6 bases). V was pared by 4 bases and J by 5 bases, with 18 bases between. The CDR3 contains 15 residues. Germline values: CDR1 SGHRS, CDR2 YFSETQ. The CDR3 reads CASSESGGTVETQYF. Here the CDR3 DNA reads TGCGCCAGCAGCGAGAGTGGGGGCACTGTTGAGACCCAGTACTTC.

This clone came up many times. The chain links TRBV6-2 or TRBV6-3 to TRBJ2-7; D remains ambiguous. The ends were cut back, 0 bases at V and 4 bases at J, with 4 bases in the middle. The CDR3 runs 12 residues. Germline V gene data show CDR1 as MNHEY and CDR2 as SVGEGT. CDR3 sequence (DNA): TGTGCCAGCAGTTACTCGTTGTACGAGCAGTACTTC. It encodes CASSYSLYEQYF.

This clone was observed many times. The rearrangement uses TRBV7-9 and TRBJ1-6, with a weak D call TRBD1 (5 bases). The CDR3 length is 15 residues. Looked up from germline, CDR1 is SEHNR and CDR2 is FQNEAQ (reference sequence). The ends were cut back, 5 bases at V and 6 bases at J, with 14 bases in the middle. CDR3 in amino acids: CASSQIQGGNSPLHF. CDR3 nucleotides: TGTGCCAGCAGCCAGATTCAGGGAGGTAATTCACCCCTCCACTTT.

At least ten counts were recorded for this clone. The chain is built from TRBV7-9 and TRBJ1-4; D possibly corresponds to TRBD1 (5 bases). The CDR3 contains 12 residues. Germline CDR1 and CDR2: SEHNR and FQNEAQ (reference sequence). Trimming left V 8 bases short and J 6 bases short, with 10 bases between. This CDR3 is CASGGYYEKLFF. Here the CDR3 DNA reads TGTGCCAGCGGGGGTTATTATGAAAAACTGTTTTTT. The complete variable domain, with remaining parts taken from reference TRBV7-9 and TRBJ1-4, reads DTGVSQNPRHKITKRGQNVTFRCDPISEHNRLYWYRQTLGQGPEFLTYFQNEAQLEKSRLLSDRFSAERPKGSFSTLEIQRTEQGDSAMYLCASGGYYEKLFFGSGTQLSVL.

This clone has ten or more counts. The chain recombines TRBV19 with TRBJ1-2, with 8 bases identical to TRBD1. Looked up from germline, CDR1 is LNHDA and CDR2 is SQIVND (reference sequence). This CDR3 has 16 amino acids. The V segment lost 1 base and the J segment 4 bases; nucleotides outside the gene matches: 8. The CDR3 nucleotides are TGTGCCAGTAGTATAGCCGGGACAGGAGAAGCCTATGGCTACACCTTC. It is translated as CASSIAGTGEAYGYTF.

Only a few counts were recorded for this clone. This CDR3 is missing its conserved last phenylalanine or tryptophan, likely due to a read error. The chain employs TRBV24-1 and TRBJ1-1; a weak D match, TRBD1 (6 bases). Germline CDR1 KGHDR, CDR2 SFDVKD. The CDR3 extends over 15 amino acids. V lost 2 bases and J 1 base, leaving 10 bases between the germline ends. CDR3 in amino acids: CATSDSWTANTEAFL. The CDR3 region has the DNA TGTGCCACCAGTGATTCCTGGACAGCGAACACTGAAGCTTTCCTT.

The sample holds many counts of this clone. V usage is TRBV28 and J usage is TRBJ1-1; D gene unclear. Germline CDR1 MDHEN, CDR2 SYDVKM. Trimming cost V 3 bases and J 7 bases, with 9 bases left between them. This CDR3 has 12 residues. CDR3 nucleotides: TGTGCCAGCAGTTTCGAAGGGATTGAAGCTTTCTTT. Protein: CASSFEGIEAFF.

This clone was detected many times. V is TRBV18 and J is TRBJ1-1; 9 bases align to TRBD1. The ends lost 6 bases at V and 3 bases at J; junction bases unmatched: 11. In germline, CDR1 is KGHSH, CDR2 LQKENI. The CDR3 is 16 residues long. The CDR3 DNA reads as TGTGCCAGCTCCCAAAGACAGGGGGTAAGGGACACTGAAGCTTTCTTT. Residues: CASSQRQGVRDTEAFF.

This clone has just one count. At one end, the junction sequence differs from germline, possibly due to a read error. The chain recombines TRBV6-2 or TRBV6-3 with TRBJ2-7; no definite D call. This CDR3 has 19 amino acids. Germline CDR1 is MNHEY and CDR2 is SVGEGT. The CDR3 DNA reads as TGTGCCAGCCAGTTATTTGGTAACTTTGTCGGCGGCATCCCCTACCAGCAGTACTTC. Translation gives CASQLFGNFVGGIPYQQYF.

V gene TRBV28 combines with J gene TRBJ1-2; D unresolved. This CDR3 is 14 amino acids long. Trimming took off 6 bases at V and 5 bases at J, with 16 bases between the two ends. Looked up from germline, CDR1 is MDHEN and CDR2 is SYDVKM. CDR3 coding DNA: TGTGCCAGCAGCCACGGAGGGAGGAGTTATGGCTACACCTTC. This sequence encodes CASSHGGRSYGYTF.

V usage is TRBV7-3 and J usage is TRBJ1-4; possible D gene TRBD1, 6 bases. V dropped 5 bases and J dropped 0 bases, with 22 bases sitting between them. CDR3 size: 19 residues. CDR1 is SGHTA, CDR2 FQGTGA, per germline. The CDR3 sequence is CASSPEGDPQDTTNEKLFF. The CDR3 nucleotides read TGTGCCAGCAGCCCTGAGGGGGACCCTCAGGACACAACTAATGAAAAACTGTTTTTT.

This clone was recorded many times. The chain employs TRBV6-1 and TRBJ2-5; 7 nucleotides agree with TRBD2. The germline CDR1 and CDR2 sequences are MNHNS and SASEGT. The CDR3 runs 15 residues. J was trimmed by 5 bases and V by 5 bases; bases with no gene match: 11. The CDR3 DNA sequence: TGTGCCAGCAGTCCAACACGGGGGGTTTGGGAGACCCAGTACTTC. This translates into CASSPTRGVWETQYF.